This T cell receptor (beta chain) stems from a study of metastatic and nonmetastatic thyroid tumors. Study at large: The authors compared repertoires across blood and tumor or nodule tissue from malignant and benign thyroid patients. Findings and limits, study-wide: When malignant thyroid tumors were compared with benign nodules, TCR beta diversity was reportedly significantly higher in the malignant tumors. This held in both blood and tumor samples.

None of the patients had undergone any treatment ahead of thyroid surgery. Authors' analysis steps: Clinicopathological groups differed in CDR3, with these differences serving to build a distant-metastasis classifier for papillary thyroid cancer. Using MiXCR, TCRdb reanalyzed the PCR reads. The V and J calls and clone size are TCRdb's, not the authors'. The sample comprises 22,000 or so clones, about 14% of which are singletons, and about 14% rests with the top ten. Comments on this clone: What it binds is unknown.

Source material: tumor tissue. The TCR sequence derives from a female donor with papillary thyroid cancer or a benign thyroid nodule (not recorded which). Some clones in this sample may be carry-over from other donors' samples.

The CDR3 reads CASSQGIMGLNTEAFF. For the CDR3, the DNA is TGTGCCAGCAGCCAAGGTATTATGGGATTGAACACTGAAGCTTTCTTT. The J gene is TRBJ1-1, the V gene TRBV14; D call uncertain. The germline gives CDR1 SGHDN, CDR2 FVKESK. The CDR3 covers 16 residues. The V end lost 1 base, the J end lost 0 bases, and 12 bases lay between the germline ends.